This T cell receptor beta chain was observed in a study of early T cells in non-severe SARS-CoV-2 infection. Looking at the study overall: Sequencing was performed on bulk RNA from unsorted whole blood, leaving chains unpaired.

Each single cDNA molecule received a unique molecular identifier. In TCRdb, the 5' RACE reads were re-called with MiXCR into one record per CDR3 protein. The table has 55,000 to 80,000 distinct CDR3 sequences, roughly 8.2% seen once. CDR3 length equals 14 residues. Germline V CDR1 and CDR2: LGHNA, YSLEER. V lost 1 base and J lost 2, with 6 bases in between. This clonotype was observed a handful of times. The J gene is TRBJ1-3, the V gene TRBV4-3, with D maybe TRBD1 (5 bases). The sample was whole blood, taken at baseline. The origin of this receptor is an adult who was a healthcare worker with PCR-confirmed SARS-CoV-2 infection or an uninfected control (not recorded which). The CDR3 DNA reads TGCGCCAGCAGCCAAGGACAGCCTGGAAACACCATATATTTT. The encoded protein is CASSQGQPGNTIYF.